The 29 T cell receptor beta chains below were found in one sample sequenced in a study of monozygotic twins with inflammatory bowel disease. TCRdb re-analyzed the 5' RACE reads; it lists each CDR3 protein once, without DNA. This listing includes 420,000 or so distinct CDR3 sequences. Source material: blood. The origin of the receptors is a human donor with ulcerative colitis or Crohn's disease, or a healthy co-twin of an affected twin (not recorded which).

This chain's CDR3 is CASSEDQVTYEQYF. The chain couples TRBV25-1 to TRBJ2-7. CDR1 is MGHDK, CDR2 SYGVNS, per germline. The CDR3 length is 14 residues.

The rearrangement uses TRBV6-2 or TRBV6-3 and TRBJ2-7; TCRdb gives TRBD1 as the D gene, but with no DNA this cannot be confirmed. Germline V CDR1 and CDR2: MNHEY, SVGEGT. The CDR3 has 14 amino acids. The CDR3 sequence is CASGDRGFSYEQYF.

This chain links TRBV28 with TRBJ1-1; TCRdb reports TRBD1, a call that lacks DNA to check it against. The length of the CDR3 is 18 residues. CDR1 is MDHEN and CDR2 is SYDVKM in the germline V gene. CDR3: CASSLAGTGGFMNTEAFF.

The chain's CDR3 is CASSPSPNEKLFF. The V and J genes are TRBV18 and TRBJ1-4. The CDR3 runs 13 residues. CDR1 and CDR2 (germline): KGHSH, LQKENI.

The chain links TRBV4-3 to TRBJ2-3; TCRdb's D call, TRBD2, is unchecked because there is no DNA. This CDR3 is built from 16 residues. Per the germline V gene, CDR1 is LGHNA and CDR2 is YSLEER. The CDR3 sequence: CASRSSGASSTDTQYF.

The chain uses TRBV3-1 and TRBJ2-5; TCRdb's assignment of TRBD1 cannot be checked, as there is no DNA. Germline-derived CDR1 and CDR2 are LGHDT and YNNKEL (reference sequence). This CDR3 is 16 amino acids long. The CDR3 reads CASSQDSGWGQETQYF.

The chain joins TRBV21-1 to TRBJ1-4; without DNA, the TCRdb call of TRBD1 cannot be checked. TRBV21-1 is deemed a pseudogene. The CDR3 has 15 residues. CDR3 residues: CASSKKTVSGEKLFF.

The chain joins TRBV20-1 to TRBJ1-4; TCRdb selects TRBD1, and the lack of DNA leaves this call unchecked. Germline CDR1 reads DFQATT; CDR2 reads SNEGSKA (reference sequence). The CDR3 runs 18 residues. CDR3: CSARGETGEHATNEKLFF.

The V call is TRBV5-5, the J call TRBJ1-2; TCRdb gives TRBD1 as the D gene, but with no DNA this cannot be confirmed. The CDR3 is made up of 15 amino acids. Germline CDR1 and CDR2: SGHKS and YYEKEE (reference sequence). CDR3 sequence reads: CASSPGHIANYGYTF. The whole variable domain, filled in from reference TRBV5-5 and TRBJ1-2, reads DAGVTQSPTHLIKTRGQQVTLRCSPISGHKSVSWYQQVLGQGPQFIFQYYEKEERGRGNFPDRFSARQFPNYSSELNVNALLLGDSALYLCASSPGHIANYGYTFGSGTRLTVV.

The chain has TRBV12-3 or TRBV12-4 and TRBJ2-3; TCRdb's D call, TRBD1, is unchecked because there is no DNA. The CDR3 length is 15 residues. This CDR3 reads CASSLRGANTDTQYF.

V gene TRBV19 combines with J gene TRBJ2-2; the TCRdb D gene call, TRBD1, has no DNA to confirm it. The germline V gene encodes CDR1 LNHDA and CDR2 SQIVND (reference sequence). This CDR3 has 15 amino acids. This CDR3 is CASSPDGGRYGELFF. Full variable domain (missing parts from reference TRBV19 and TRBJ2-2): DGGITQSPKYLFRKEGQNVTLSCEQNLNHDAMYWYRQDPGQGLRLIYYSQIVNDFQKGDIAEGYSVSREKKESFPLTVTSAQKNPTAFYLCASSPDGGRYGELFFGEGSRLTVL.

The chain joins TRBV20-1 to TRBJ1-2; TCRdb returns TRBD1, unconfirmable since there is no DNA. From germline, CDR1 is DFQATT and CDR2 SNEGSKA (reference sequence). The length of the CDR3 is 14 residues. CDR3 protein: CSASSNRGGYGYTF.

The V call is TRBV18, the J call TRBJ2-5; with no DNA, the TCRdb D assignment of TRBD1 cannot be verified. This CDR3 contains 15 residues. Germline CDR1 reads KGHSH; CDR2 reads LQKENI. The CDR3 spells CASSPGQPYQETQYF.

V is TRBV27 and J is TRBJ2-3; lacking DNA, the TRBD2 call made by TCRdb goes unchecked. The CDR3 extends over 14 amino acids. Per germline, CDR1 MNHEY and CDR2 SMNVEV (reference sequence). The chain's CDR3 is CASRDSGRTDTQYF.

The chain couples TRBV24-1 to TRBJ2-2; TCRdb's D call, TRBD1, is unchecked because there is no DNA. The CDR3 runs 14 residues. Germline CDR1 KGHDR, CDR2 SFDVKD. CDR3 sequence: CATGRPSNTGELFF.

The CDR3 sequence: CASSLVQVAEAFF. This chain uses TRBV11-2 with TRBJ1-1; the TCRdb D gene call, TRBD1, has no DNA to confirm it. The CDR3 runs 13 residues. Per the germline V gene, CDR1 is SGHAT and CDR2 is FQNNGV.

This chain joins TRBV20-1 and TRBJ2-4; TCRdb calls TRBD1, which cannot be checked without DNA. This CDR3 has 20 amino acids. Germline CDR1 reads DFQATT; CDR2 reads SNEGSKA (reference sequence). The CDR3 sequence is CSARIPPRQGAEVAKNIQYF.

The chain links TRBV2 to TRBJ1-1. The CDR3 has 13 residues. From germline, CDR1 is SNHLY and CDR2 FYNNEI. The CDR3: CASSEDWNTEAFF.

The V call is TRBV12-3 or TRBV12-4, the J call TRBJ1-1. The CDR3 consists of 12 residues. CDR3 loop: CASAVVTTEAFF.

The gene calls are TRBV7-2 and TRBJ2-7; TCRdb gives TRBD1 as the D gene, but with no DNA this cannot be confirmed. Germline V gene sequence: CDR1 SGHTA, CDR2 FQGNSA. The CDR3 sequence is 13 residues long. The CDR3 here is CASTDSTPYEQYF.

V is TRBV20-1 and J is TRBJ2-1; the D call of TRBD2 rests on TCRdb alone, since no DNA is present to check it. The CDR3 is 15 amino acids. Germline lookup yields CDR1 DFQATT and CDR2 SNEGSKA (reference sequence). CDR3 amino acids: CSAKGRKGSYNEQFF.

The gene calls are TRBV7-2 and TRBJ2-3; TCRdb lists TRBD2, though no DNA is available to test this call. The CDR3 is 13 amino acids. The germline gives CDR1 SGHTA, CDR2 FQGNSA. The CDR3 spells CASSWPSTDTQYF.

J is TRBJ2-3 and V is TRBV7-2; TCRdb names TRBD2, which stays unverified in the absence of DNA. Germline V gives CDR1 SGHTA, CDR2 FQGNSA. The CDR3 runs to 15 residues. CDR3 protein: CASSMTSGSADTQYF.

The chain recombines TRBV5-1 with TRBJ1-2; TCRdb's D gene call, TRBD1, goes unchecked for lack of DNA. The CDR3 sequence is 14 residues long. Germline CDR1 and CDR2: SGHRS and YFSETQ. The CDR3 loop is CASSLNPGQQGYTF.

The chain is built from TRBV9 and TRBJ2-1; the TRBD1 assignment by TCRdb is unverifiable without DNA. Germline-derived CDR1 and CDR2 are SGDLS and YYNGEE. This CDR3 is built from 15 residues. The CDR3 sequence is CASSVATGAPHEQFF.

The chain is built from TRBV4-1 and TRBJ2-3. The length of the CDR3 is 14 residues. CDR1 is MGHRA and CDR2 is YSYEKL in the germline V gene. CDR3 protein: CASSQEDSGDTQYF.

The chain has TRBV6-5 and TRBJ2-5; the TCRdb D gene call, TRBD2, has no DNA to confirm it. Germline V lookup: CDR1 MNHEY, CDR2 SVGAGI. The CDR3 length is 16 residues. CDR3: CASSYSVTSGSETQYF.

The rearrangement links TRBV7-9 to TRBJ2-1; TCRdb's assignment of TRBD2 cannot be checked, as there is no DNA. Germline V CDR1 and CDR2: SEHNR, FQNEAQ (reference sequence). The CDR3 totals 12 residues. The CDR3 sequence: CGGGPRYNEQFF.

The CDR3 loop is CASSSAGGRLDQPQHF. The chain is built from TRBV7-9 and TRBJ1-5. CDR1 is SEHNR and CDR2 is FQNEAQ in the germline V gene (reference sequence). CDR3 length: 16 amino acids.